This TCR beta chain was captured in a study of T cells after posttransplantation cyclophosphamide. Germline values: CDR1 SGHTA, CDR2 FQGTGA. Trimming cost V 3 bases and J 5 bases; bases outside gene matches: 9. The length of the CDR3 is 15 residues. The table came from immunoSEQ multiplex PCR; TCRdb's copy has only in-frame clones and leaves some out. There are some 40,000 clones in the sample, none observed a single time. Study-level results: TRB overlap between skin or GI tissue T cells and blood was limited. Later post-transplant blood repertoires were often dominated by donor CD8+ memory clones. TRB clonality was highly associated with recipient CMV seropositivity and reactivation.

This clone appeared many times. Its antigen is unidentified. Other DNA sequences in this specimen translate into the identical CDR3. Sequenced: PBMCs. This sequence originates from a man aged 45-60 years in good health, CMV-negative, and a related stem cell transplant donor. This chain uses TRBV7-3 with TRBJ1-1; 7 bases agree with TRBD1. CDR3 loop: CASSLSGQGGTEAFF. The CDR3 bases are TGTGCCAGCAGCTTGAGTGGGCAGGGGGGTACTGAAGCTTTCTTT.